The 17 T cell receptor beta chains below were found in one sample sequenced in a study of blood T cell repertoires in COVID-19. Produced via immunoSEQ multiplex PCR; TCRdb's table is partial and in-frame only. There are 200,000 to 250,000 clones in the sample; about four fifths occur only once, and about 3.9% lies in the top ten. The sample taken for sequencing was peripheral blood. The source is a woman of 80 years or more with acute or convalescent COVID-19.

The chain combines TRBV6-5 with TRBJ2-5; 12 nucleotides agree with TRBD2. The CDR3 is made up of 14 amino acids. V lost 10 bases and J lost 4; bases outside the gene matches: 7. Germline CDR1 and CDR2: MNHEY and SVGAGI. CDR3 sequence (DNA): TGTGCCATGTCTAGCGGGGGGGCTGGAGAGACCCAGTACTTC. This sequence encodes CAMSSGGAGETQYF.

This rearrangement joins TRBV19 to TRBJ1-3; D is ambiguous. The CDR3 is made up of 13 amino acids. Germline V gene data show CDR1 as LNHDA and CDR2 as SQIVND (reference sequence). Between the trimmed V and J ends, which lost 4 bases and 0 bases, there was a span of 4 bases. This CDR3 reads CASSTVSGNTIYF. In DNA, the CDR3 is TGTGCCAGTAGTACCGTCTCTGGAAACACCATATATTTT.

The chain links TRBV12-3 or TRBV12-4 to TRBJ2-1; D is perhaps TRBD1 (5 bases). This CDR3 has 13 amino acids. Trimming removed 4 bases from V and 6 bases from J, with 10 bases in between. The CDR3 DNA follows: TGTGCCAGCAGTTGGTCACAGGCCAATGAGCAGTTCTTC. Protein: CASSWSQANEQFF.

The rearrangement uses TRBV24-1 and TRBJ2-1, with 7 bases that match TRBD2. This CDR3 spans 16 amino acids. V gave up 5 bases and J gave up 2 bases; unmatched junction bases: 8. Germline values: CDR1 KGHDR, CDR2 SFDVKD. CDR3: CATSATSPSTYNEQFF. In DNA form, the CDR3 reads TGTGCCACCAGTGCGACTAGCCCTTCGACCTACAATGAGCAGTTCTTC.

This clone has only a few counts. The CDR3 DNA follows: TGTGCCAGCAGCCCCTCGGGGGTTACCTCCTACGAGCAGTACTTC. Protein: CASSPSGVTSYEQYF. The chain links TRBV6-6 to TRBJ2-7, with TRBD2 as a possible D gene (6 bases). The CDR3 covers 15 residues. In germline, CDR1 is MNHNY, CDR2 SVGAGI (reference sequence). V gave up 6 bases and J gave up 0 bases, with 15 bases separating them.

This clone was counted only a few times. The V and J genes are TRBV6-5 and TRBJ2-7, with a tentative D call TRBD1 (6 bases). The CDR3 has 15 amino acids. V lost 5 bases and J lost 5, with 19 bases in between. Germline loops: CDR1 MNHEY, CDR2 SVGAGI. This CDR3 reads CASSTFTGSRDEQYF. CDR3 nucleotide sequence: TGTGCCAGCAGTACTTTTACAGGGTCCCGAGACGAGCAGTACTTC.

The chain links TRBV9 to TRBJ2-3, with 7 bases that match TRBD1. This CDR3 has 15 residues. CDR1 and CDR2 from the germline V gene are SGDLS and YYNGEE. Losses at the gene ends were 3 bases for V and 0 bases for J; bases not matched to a gene: 4. CDR3 nucleotides: TGTGCCAGCAGCGACCGGACAGGTAGCACAGATACGCAGTATTTT. It is translated as CASSDRTGSTDTQYF.

The count of this clone is one. The chain couples TRBV25-1 to TRBJ1-1; 8 bases agree with TRBD1. The CDR3 loop spans 14 amino acids. From germline, CDR1 is MGHDK and CDR2 SYGVNS. J was trimmed by 6 bases and V by 5 bases; bases with no gene match: 8. CDR3 DNA: TGTGCCAGCAGTCAAACAGGGGGGTGGTCTGAAGCTTTCTTT. Encoded protein: CASSQTGGWSEAFF.

This clone came up once. The chain recombines TRBV3-1 (or the pseudogene TRBV3-2) with TRBJ2-5; a possible D gene is TRBD2 (5 bases). Germline V CDR1 and CDR2: LGHDT, YNNKEL (reference sequence). V lost 9 bases to trimming and J lost 5 bases, with 13 bases between them. CDR3 length: 12 amino acids. The CDR3 spells CASHGLGETQYF. CDR3 DNA: TGTGCCAGTCACGGACTTGGCGAGACCCAGTACTTC.

The genes are TRBV4-3 and TRBJ1-2; D remains ambiguous. The CDR3 contains 13 residues. V lost 3 bases and J lost 3, with 8 bases in between. The germline V gene encodes CDR1 LGHNA and CDR2 YSLEER. The CDR3 spells CASSQVLDYGYTF. The CDR3 region has the DNA TGCGCCAGCAGCCAGGTTTTAGACTATGGCTACACCTTC.

The chain carries TRBV2 and TRBJ2-6; D call uncertain. CDR1 SNHLY and CDR2 FYNNEI come from the germline V gene. The CDR3 contains 12 residues. The V and J ends lost 6 bases and 7 bases respectively, with 7 bases between them. The DNA of the CDR3 is TGTGCCAGCAGGGAGCGAGCCAACGTCCTGACTTTC. Translating it yields CASRERANVLTF. Using reference TRBV2 and TRBJ2-6 for the parts outside the CDR3, the full variable domain is EPEVTQTPSHQVTQMGQEVILRCVPISNHLYFYWYRQILGQKVEFLVSFYNNEISEKSEIFDDQFSVERPDGSNFTLKIRSTKLEDSAMYFCASRERANVLTFGAGSRLTVL.

This clone was picked up one time. The chain has TRBV30 and TRBJ1-2; D remains unclear. V lost 2 bases to trimming and J lost 4 bases, with 11 bases between them. In germline, CDR1 is GTSNPN, CDR2 SVGIG (reference sequence). The CDR3 is 13 residues long. The CDR3 DNA is TGTGCCTGGAGTCGGGTAGACGGCTATGGCTACACCTTC. Its translation is CAWSRVDGYGYTF.

CDR3 residues: CASSYSVQAGLDGYTF. The CDR3 DNA reads as TGTGCCAGCAGTTACTCGGTACAGGCGGGGCTGGATGGCTACACCTTC. The chain has TRBV6-5 and TRBJ1-2, with D maybe TRBD1 (5 bases). The CDR3 loop spans 16 amino acids. V was clipped by 0 bases and J by 6 bases, with 17 bases between them. Per germline, CDR1 MNHEY and CDR2 SVGAGI.

The chain is built from TRBV2 and TRBJ2-7, with TRBD1 identical over 9 bases. This CDR3 is built from 14 residues. Trimming removed 6 bases from V and 1 base from J; junction bases left unmatched: 4. Germline CDR1 is SNHLY and CDR2 is FYNNEI. The CDR3 region has the DNA TGTGCCAGCAGCTTGACAGGGGGGTCCTACGAGCAGTACTTC. This codes for CASSLTGGSYEQYF.

V usage is TRBV28 and J usage is TRBJ2-5; possibly TRBD1 for D (5 bases). The CDR3 consists of 14 residues. V lost 6 bases, J lost 7 bases, and 18 bases lay in between. Germline V gives CDR1 MDHEN, CDR2 SYDVKM. The CDR3 here is CASSLEGAFGTQYF. The CDR3, as DNA: TGTGCCAGCAGCCTAGAAGGGGCCTTCGGGACCCAGTACTTC.

CDR3 nucleotide sequence: TGTGCCAGCAGCCAAGGAAGCGGTCCGGGCCGCAATCAGCCCCAGCATTTT. Translated: CASSQGSGPGRNQPQHF. The rearrangement uses TRBV3-1 (or the pseudogene TRBV3-2) and TRBJ1-5; D uncertain. The CDR3 is 17 residues long. Between the trimmed V and J ends, which lost 1 base and 2 bases, there was a span of 15 bases. Germline CDR1 is LGHDT and CDR2 is YNNKEL (reference sequence).

The gene calls are TRBV27 and TRBJ1-2, with D tentatively TRBD1 (5 bases). This CDR3 contains 16 residues. CDR1 MNHEY and CDR2 SMNVEV come from the germline V gene (reference sequence). The V and J ends lost 6 bases and 4 bases respectively, with 21 bases between them. The CDR3: CASSLTRGRGAYGYTF. The CDR3 DNA reads TGTGCCAGCAGCCTGACGCGGGGAAGGGGAGCCTATGGCTACACCTTC.